This entry lists 18 T cell receptor beta chains sequenced from one sample in a study of OX40 agonist ivuxolimab in advanced cancers. Repertoires were generated with immunoSEQ multiplex PCR, while TCRdb's copy carries only in-frame clones and drops some. The sample includes 35,000 to 55,000 clones, 75% to 90% of them seen just once. The sequencing used CD4+ or CD8+ T cells sorted from blood, collected in a trial of the OX40 agonist ivuxolimab. These receptors came from an adult with an advanced solid tumor such as melanoma, head and neck, liver or kidney cancer.

The CDR3 nucleotides are TGTGCCAGCAGCTTTCTTTCACAGGGGGACGGGACCCAGTACTTC. Residues: CASSFLSQGDGTQYF. The V call is TRBV7-9, the J call TRBJ2-5; TRBD1 matches 8 bases. The CDR3 spans 15 residues. V lost 3 bases, J lost 7 bases, and 10 bases stayed unmatched. In germline, CDR1 is SEHNR, CDR2 FQNEAQ (reference sequence).

V is TRBV14 and J is TRBJ2-2; weak D call: TRBD2 (5 bases). Germline CDR1 is SGHDN and CDR2 is FVKESK. The V end was cut by 0 bases, the J end by 1 base, with 6 bases between. The CDR3 length is 15 residues. The CDR3 loop is CASSQELGNTGELFF. The CDR3 coding sequence is TGTGCCAGCAGCCAAGAACTAGGGAACACCGGGGAGCTGTTTTTT. The full variable domain, in which reference TRBV14 and TRBJ2-2 provide the parts outside the CDR3, is EAGVTQFPSHSVIEKGQTVTLRCDPISGHDNLYWYRRVMGKEIKFLLHFVKESKQDESGMPNNRFLAERTGGTYSTLKVQPAELEDSGVYFCASSQELGNTGELFFGEGSRLTVL.

The chain links TRBV6-5 to TRBJ1-5; the D is unclear. V lost 2 bases and J 7 bases, leaving 12 bases between the germline ends. The CDR3 spans 14 residues. The germline CDR1 and CDR2 sequences are MNHEY and SVGAGI. For the CDR3, the DNA is TGTGCCAGCAGTTACGGTGAACCGGGACAGCCCCAGCATTTT. It translates to CASSYGEPGQPQHF.

This clone was detected once. The chain combines TRBV6-5 with TRBJ2-7, with 12 positions matching TRBD2. The germline V gene encodes CDR1 MNHEY and CDR2 SVGAGI. The CDR3 covers 15 residues. After removal of 7 bases from V and 2 bases from J, the junction contained 6 bases not matched to a gene. The chain's CDR3 is CASTTGLAGPYEQYF. CDR3 bases: TGTGCCAGCACCACAGGACTAGCGGGACCCTACGAGCAGTACTTC.

The rearrangement joins TRBV9 to TRBJ1-4; D is possibly TRBD1 (6 bases). The germline V gene encodes CDR1 SGDLS and CDR2 YYNGEE. This CDR3 contains 15 residues. The ends were cut back, 4 bases at V and 0 bases at J, with 10 bases in the middle. The CDR3 nucleotides read TGTGCCAGCAGCAGATGGACAGCAACTAATGAAAAACTGTTTTTT. Its translation: CASSRWTATNEKLFF.

CDR3: CASSSTSGISPETQYF. CDR3 nucleotide sequence: TGTGCCAGCAGCTCAACTAGCGGGATATCTCCAGAGACCCAGTACTTC. The chain has TRBV7-3 and TRBJ2-5, with TRBD2 identical over 10 bases. Looked up from germline, CDR1 is SGHTA and CDR2 is FQGTGA. J was trimmed by 4 bases and V by 4 bases; bases with no gene match: 9. The CDR3 sequence is 16 residues long.

The genes are TRBV13 and TRBJ2-2; perhaps D is TRBD1 or TRBD2 (6 bases each). The CDR3 loop spans 16 amino acids. Germline V gives CDR1 PRHDT, CDR2 FYEKMQ (reference sequence). V was trimmed by 1 base and J by 3 bases, leaving 12 bases between them. CDR3 residues: CASSLDEGEDTGELFF. The CDR3 DNA follows: TGTGCCAGCAGCTTAGATGAGGGGGAGGACACCGGGGAGCTGTTTTTT.

This chain uses TRBV19 with TRBJ2-7; possible D gene TRBD2, 7 bases. Germline V gene lookup returns CDR1 LNHDA and CDR2 SQIVND (reference sequence). V shed 5 bases and J shed 5 bases, with 19 bases lying between them. The CDR3 spans 15 residues. Here the CDR3 reads CASSPRRGGVHEQYF. The DNA for the CDR3 is TGTGCCAGTAGTCCTCGGAGGGGGGGAGTACACGAGCAGTACTTC. Complete variable domain (other parts from reference TRBV19 and TRBJ2-7): DGGITQSPKYLFRKEGQNVTLSCEQNLNHDAMYWYRQDPGQGLRLIYYSQIVNDFQKGDIAEGYSVSREKKESFPLTVTSAQKNPTAFYLCASSPRRGGVHEQYFGPGTRLTVT.

The CDR3 region is CATRRDTAYEQYF. Written as DNA, the CDR3 is TGTGCCACACGGAGGGACACTGCCTACGAGCAGTACTTC. The chain uses TRBV28 and TRBJ2-7; D is tentatively TRBD1 or TRBD2 (6 bases each). Trimming pared 10 bases from V and 2 bases from J, leaving 15 bases between. The CDR3 sequence is 13 residues long. Germline CDR1 and CDR2: MDHEN and SYDVKM.

The V and J genes are TRBV5-1 and TRBJ1-2, with D maybe TRBD1 (6 bases). Germline CDR1 reads SGHRS; CDR2 reads YFSETQ. V was pared by 0 bases and J by 4 bases, with 16 bases between. This CDR3 region has 16 residues. The CDR3 DNA follows: TGCGCCAGCAGCTTGGATCTTTCGGGCAGGGGCTATGGCTACACCTTC. Its protein is CASSLDLSGRGYGYTF.

The chain is built from TRBV7-3 and TRBJ1-3; D unclear. V dropped 5 bases and J dropped 0 bases, with 5 bases sitting between them. In germline, CDR1 is SGHTA, CDR2 FQGTGA. CDR3 length: 13 residues. The CDR3 loop is CASSPDSGNTIYF. The CDR3 nucleotides read TGTGCCAGCAGCCCCGACTCTGGAAACACCATATATTTT.

V usage is TRBV6-6 and J usage is TRBJ1-6; D gene ambiguous. Trimming removed 6 bases at V and 11 bases at J, with 11 bases between. This CDR3 spans 12 amino acids. CDR1 MNHNY and CDR2 SVGAGI come from the germline V gene (reference sequence). Here the CDR3 DNA reads TGTGCCAGCAGCCTCGTGCTCGCACCCCTCCACTTT. The encoded protein is CASSLVLAPLHF.

The chain is built from TRBV14 and TRBJ2-3; D is possibly TRBD1 (5 bases). Trimming shortened V by 0 bases and J by 4 bases, and 11 bases separated the two germline ends. The CDR3 spans 15 residues. CDR1 is SGHDN, CDR2 FVKESK, per germline. The CDR3 is CASSQDGARADTQYF. The DNA for the CDR3 is TGTGCCAGCAGCCAAGATGGGGCTAGGGCAGATACGCAGTATTTT.

The rearrangement links TRBV6-1 to TRBJ2-7; TRBD2 might be the D (6 bases). Germline V gives CDR1 MNHNS, CDR2 SASEGT. The CDR3 runs to 15 residues. V shed 2 bases and J shed 3 bases, with 14 bases lying between them. CDR3 DNA sequence: TGTGCCAGCAGTGAATACGGGCTAGCGCGCTACGAGCAGTACTTC. Protein product: CASSEYGLARYEQYF.

The rearrangement links TRBV5-1 to TRBJ2-1; TRBD2 matches at 10 bases. The CDR3 is 18 residues long. Germline-derived CDR1 and CDR2 are SGHRS and YFSETQ. V lost 5 bases and J lost 6; bases outside the gene matches: 17. This chain's CDR3 is CASRVLVAGGRSGNEQFF. The CDR3 bases are TGCGCCAGCAGGGTGTTGGTAGCGGGAGGACGTTCAGGCAATGAGCAGTTCTTC.

The V gene is TRBV28, the J gene TRBJ1-5; D gene uncertain. This CDR3 spans 14 amino acids. Germline V gives CDR1 MDHEN, CDR2 SYDVKM. Trimming took off 6 bases at V and 0 bases at J, with 9 bases between the two ends. CDR3 bases: TGTGCCAGCAGGGGCGGGGTTAGCAATCAGCCCCAGCATTTT. This gives the protein CASRGGVSNQPQHF.

The chain combines TRBV27 with TRBJ2-7; TRBD1 might be the D (6 bases). V gave up 6 bases and J gave up 9 bases, with 15 bases separating them. The length of the CDR3 is 12 residues. Germline V CDR1 and CDR2: MNHEY, SMNVEV (reference sequence). In nucleotides, the CDR3 is TGTGCCAGCAGCCTTGGGGGCAGTGGGCAGTACTTC. It translates to CASSLGGSGQYF.

This chain uses TRBV5-4 with TRBJ1-3; the D gene is possibly TRBD1 (5 bases). There are 14 residues in the CDR3. Per germline, CDR1 SGHNT and CDR2 YYREEE (reference sequence). Between the trimmed V and J ends, which lost 4 bases and 1 base, there was a span of 9 bases. The CDR3 DNA sequence: TGTGCCAGCAGCGGGGGGGGTTCTGGAAACACCATATATTTT. Protein product: CASSGGGSGNTIYF.